This TCR beta chain was sequenced for a study of T cells after yellow fever vaccination. Whole-study context: Fractions containing few cells were prepared with SMART-Seq v4 Ultra Low Input.

Concerning this clonotype: Its target is unknown.

Points from the study as a whole: Some clonotypes were seen in both the CD4 and the CD8 compartments. These made up a small share and likely arose from convergent recombination. Weaker overall, the secondary response nonetheless peaked faster (day 5 versus 15). Post-booster reappearance was seen for most primary-vaccination clones (96% CD4, about 90% CD8).

Using its own MiXCR run on the 5' RACE reads, TCRdb lists one record per CDR3 protein. The table lists some 320,000 distinct CDR3 sequences, around 4.5% of them singletons, with roughly a fifth in the top ten. Trimming removed 1 base from V and 6 bases from J, with 13 bases in between. From germline, CDR1 is LGHNA and CDR2 YSLEER. CDR3 length equals 14 residues. The sample in question was PBMCs, obtained 15 days after the yellow fever booster vaccination. The TCR sequence derives from a man younger than 35 who received the YFV17D yellow fever vaccine. The chain has TRBV4-3 and TRBJ2-7, with D perhaps matching TRBD2 (6 bases). CDR3 residues: CASSQVAGRSEQYF. CDR3 DNA sequence: TGCGCCAGCAGCCAAGTGGCAGGGAGGAGCGAGCAGTACTTC.